The TCR beta chain under discussion was sequenced for a study of blood T cell repertoires in COVID-19. Produced via immunoSEQ multiplex PCR; TCRdb's table is partial and in-frame only. The data hold about 58,000 clones, with about 88% observed a single time. In germline, CDR1 is LGHNA, CDR2 YNFKEQ. CDR3 length equals 14 residues. V was pared by 1 base and J by 6 bases, with 10 bases between. The specimen sequenced was peripheral blood. The origin of this receptor is a woman between 55 and 75 years old with active COVID-19. The chain carries TRBV4-2 and TRBJ2-1; weak D call: TRBD2 (5 bases). CDR3 region: CASSQVAGLNEQFF. The CDR3 DNA is TGTGCCAGCAGCCAAGTGGCAGGACTCAATGAGCAGTTCTTC.